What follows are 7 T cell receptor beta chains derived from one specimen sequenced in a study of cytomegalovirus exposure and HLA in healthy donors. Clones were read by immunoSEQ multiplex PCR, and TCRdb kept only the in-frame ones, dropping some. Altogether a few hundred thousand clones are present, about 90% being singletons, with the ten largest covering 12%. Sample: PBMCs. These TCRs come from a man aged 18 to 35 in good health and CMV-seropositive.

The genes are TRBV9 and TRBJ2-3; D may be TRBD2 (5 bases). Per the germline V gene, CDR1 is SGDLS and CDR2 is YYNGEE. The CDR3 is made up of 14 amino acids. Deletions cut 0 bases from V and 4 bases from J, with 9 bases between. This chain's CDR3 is CASSVGGVADTQYF. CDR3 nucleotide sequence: TGTGCCAGCAGCGTAGGGGGAGTCGCAGATACGCAGTATTTT.

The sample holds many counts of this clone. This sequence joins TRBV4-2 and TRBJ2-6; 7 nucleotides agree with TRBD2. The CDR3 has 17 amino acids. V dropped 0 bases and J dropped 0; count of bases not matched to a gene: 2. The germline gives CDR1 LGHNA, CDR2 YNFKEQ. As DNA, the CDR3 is TGTGCCAGCAGCCAAGACGGCGGGGGCTCTGGGGCCAACGTCCTGACTTTC. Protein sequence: CASSQDGGGSGANVLTF.

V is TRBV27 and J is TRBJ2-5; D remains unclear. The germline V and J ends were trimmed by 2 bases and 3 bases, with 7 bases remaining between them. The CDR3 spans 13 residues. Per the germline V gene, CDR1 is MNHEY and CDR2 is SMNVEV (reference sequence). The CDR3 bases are TGTGCCAGCAGTTTAGGGCAGAAAGAGACCCAGTACTTC. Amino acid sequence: CASSLGQKETQYF.

The CDR3 nucleotides read TGCGCCAGCAGCCAAGGTGAGCAGTTCTTC. It codes for CASSQGEQFF. The chain links TRBV4-1 to TRBJ2-1; D is undetermined. Deletions cut 1 base from V and 9 bases from J, with 1 base between. The CDR3 consists of 10 residues. Germline loops: CDR1 MGHRA, CDR2 YSYEKL.

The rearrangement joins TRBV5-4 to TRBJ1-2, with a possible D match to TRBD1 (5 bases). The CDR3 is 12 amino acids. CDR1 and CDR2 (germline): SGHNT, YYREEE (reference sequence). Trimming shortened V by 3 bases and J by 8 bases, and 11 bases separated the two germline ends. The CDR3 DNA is TGTGCCAGCAGCTCACAGGAGGTGGGCTACACCTTC. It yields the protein CASSSQEVGYTF. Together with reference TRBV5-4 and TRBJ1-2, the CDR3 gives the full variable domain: ETGVTQSPTHLIKTRGQQVTLRCSSQSGHNTVSWYQQALGQGPQFIFQYYREEENGRGNFPPRFSGLQFPNYSSELNVNALELDDSALYLCASSSQEVGYTFGSGTRLTVV.

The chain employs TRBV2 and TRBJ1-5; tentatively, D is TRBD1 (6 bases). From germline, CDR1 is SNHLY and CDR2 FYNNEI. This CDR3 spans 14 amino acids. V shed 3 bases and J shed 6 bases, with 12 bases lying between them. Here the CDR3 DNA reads TGTGCCAGCAGTGATGGAGGAGGGGGTCAGCCCCAGCATTTT. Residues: CASSDGGGGQPQHF.

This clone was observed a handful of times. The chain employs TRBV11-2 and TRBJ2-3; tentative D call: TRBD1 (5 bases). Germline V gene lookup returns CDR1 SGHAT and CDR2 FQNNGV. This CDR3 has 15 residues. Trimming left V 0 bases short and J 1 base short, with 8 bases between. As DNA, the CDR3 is TGTGCCAGCAGCTTAGAAGTGGGGCGCACAGATACGCAGTATTTT. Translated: CASSLEVGRTDTQYF.